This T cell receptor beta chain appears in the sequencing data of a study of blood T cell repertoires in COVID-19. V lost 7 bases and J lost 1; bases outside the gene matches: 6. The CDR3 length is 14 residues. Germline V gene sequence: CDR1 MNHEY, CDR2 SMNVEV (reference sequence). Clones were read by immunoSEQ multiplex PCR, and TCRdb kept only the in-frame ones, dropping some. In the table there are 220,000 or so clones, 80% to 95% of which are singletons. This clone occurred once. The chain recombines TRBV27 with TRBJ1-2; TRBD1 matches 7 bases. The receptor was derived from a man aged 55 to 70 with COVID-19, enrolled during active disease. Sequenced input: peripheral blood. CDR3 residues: CASTPRDSNYGYTF. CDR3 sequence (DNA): TGTGCCAGCACCCCCCGGGACAGTAACTATGGCTACACCTTC.